These 15 T cell receptor beta chains originate from one sample sequenced in a study of shared clonotypes between healthy human individuals. Here immunoSEQ multiplex PCR was the method, and the copy in TCRdb shows in-frame clones only, minus some. The sample includes approximately 2.5 million clones, 90% to 95% of them seen just once. Source material: naive CD4+ T cells sorted from blood. Subset noted: CD45RA+ positively selected. These TCRs come from a man younger than 30 in good health.

This clone has a single count. CDR3 residues: CASSSRGRSYGYTF. DNA of the CDR3: TGTGCCAGCAGTTCCCGCGGGAGGTCCTATGGCTACACCTTC. The chain uses TRBV27 and TRBJ1-2; D uncertain. The ends were cut back, 4 bases at V and 4 bases at J, with 13 bases in the middle. This CDR3 is built from 14 residues. CDR1 is MNHEY and CDR2 is SMNVEV in the germline V gene (reference sequence).

The gene calls are TRBV19 and TRBJ2-5; D possibly corresponds to TRBD2 (6 bases). Germline loops: CDR1 LNHDA, CDR2 SQIVND (reference sequence). This CDR3 is built from 14 residues. Trimming pared 5 bases from V and 5 bases from J, leaving 15 bases between. The CDR3 region has the DNA TGTGCCAGTAGTCCCTGGGGGGTTTTCGAGACCCAGTACTTC. It codes for CASSPWGVFETQYF.

The chain has TRBV5-3 and TRBJ2-2; TRBD1 matches at 7 bases. TRBV5-3 is given ORF status, its function remaining uncertain. Trimming cost V 2 bases and J 4 bases; bases outside gene matches: 8. The CDR3 spans 16 residues. The CDR3 DNA reads TGTGCCAGAAGCTTTCTAAGGGGGCGATCCACCGGGGAGCTGTTTTTT. It translates to CARSFLRGRSTGELFF.

The CDR3, as DNA: TGTGCCAGCTCACCAAGGTGGCAGGGTTCCCACAATGAGCAGTTCTTC. It codes for CASSPRWQGSHNEQFF. The J gene is TRBJ2-1, the V gene TRBV18; D possibly corresponds to TRBD1 (5 bases). Germline CDR1 is KGHSH and CDR2 is LQKENI. V lost 2 bases and J 5 bases, leaving 16 bases between the germline ends. CDR3 length: 16 amino acids.

The chain combines TRBV7-9 with TRBJ2-7, with D unclear. Trimming removed 1 base from V and 0 bases from J, with 16 bases in between. Germline CDR1 and CDR2: SEHNR and FQNEAQ (reference sequence). The CDR3 has 17 residues. The CDR3 nucleotides read TGTGCCAGCAGCTTAGGAAGGCCGATCGAGCCCTCCTACGAGCAGTACTTC. It codes for CASSLGRPIEPSYEQYF.

The V call is TRBV7-2, the J call TRBJ1-4, with D unresolved. CDR1 SGHTA and CDR2 FQGNSA come from the germline V gene. CDR3 size: 14 residues. Between the trimmed V and J ends, which lost 3 bases and 8 bases, there was a span of 13 bases. The CDR3 region is CASSLRTLGEKLFF. The CDR3 DNA is TGTGCCAGCAGCTTGAGGACCCTCGGCGAAAAACTGTTTTTT.

The chain combines TRBV6-1 with TRBJ1-6, with TRBD1 as a possible D gene (6 bases). The V gene's germline CDR1 is MNHNS and CDR2 SASEGT. The CDR3 spans 14 residues. V was pared by 3 bases and J by 6 bases, with 9 bases between. The CDR3 coding sequence is TGTGCCAGCAGTGAGTGGGGGCTTAATTCACCCCTCCACTTT. Its protein is CASSEWGLNSPLHF.

The rearrangement joins TRBV9 to TRBJ2-1, with TRBD2 matching 8 bases. The CDR3 loop spans 15 amino acids. With V trimmed by 3 bases and J by 7 bases, 9 bases remained unmatched. Germline lookup yields CDR1 SGDLS and CDR2 YYNGEE. The CDR3 DNA reads TGTGCCAGCAGCGACCGAGCGGGAGCGGAGAATGAGCAGTTCTTC. The encoded protein is CASSDRAGAENEQFF.

The rearrangement uses TRBV9 and TRBJ1-4; TRBD1 might be the D (5 bases). The CDR3 length is 15 residues. Germline loops: CDR1 SGDLS, CDR2 YYNGEE. With 3 bases removed from V and 7 bases from J, the gap between germline ends came to 16 bases. As DNA, the CDR3 is TGTGCCAGCAGCGACACCAGGGCTGGGCCTGAAAAACTGTTTTTT. Encoded protein: CASSDTRAGPEKLFF.

As regards this clone: This specimen includes other DNA sequences encoding the same CDR3. This sequence joins TRBV20-1 and TRBJ2-3; D call uncertain. The V end was cut by 4 bases, the J end by 3 bases, with 5 bases between. The CDR3 runs to 11 residues. Germline CDR1 and CDR2: DFQATT and SNEGSKA (reference sequence). CDR3 loop: CSAKLTDTQYF. The CDR3 nucleotides are TGCAGTGCTAAACTAACAGATACGCAGTATTTT.

This chain's CDR3 is CSALGIAGGNEQFF. CDR3 DNA: TGCAGCGCCTTGGGGATAGCGGGAGGGAATGAGCAGTTCTTC. V gene TRBV29-1 combines with J gene TRBJ2-1; TRBD2 matches at 11 bases. The junction had 9 bases not matched to a gene; V was cut back by 7 bases and J by 7 bases. This CDR3 region has 14 residues. Per germline, CDR1 SQVTM and CDR2 ANQGSEA.

The V call is TRBV18, the J call TRBJ2-7; TRBD2 matches 13 bases. CDR1 and CDR2 (germline): KGHSH, LQKENI. V lost 2 bases to trimming and J lost 0 bases; unmatched junction nucleotides: 4. CDR3 length: 17 amino acids. In nucleotides, the CDR3 is TGTGCCAGCTCACCAACTAGCGGGGGGGCCGGCTCCTACGAGCAGTACTTC. Its translation is CASSPTSGGAGSYEQYF.

The J gene is TRBJ1-2, the V gene TRBV30; no firm D call. Germline V gene sequence: CDR1 GTSNPN, CDR2 SVGIG (reference sequence). The CDR3 is made up of 13 amino acids. The ends were cut back, 4 bases at V and 3 bases at J, with 12 bases in the middle. CDR3 loop: CAWNPELDYGYTF. CDR3 in DNA: TGTGCCTGGAATCCGGAACTCGACTATGGCTACACCTTC.

V is TRBV10-2 and J is TRBJ2-2; 8 bases are a match to TRBD1. CDR1 is WSHSY, CDR2 SAAADI, per germline. J was trimmed by 7 bases and V by 2 bases; bases with no gene match: 3. The CDR3 is 14 amino acids. This CDR3 is CASSEQGAGGELFF. In DNA, the CDR3 is TGCGCCAGCAGTGAGCAGGGGGCGGGCGGGGAGCTGTTTTTT.

Remarks on this clone: The sample contains more than one DNA sequence encoding this CDR3. This chain joins TRBV27 and TRBJ2-1; 9 nucleotides line up with TRBD1. CDR1 and CDR2 (germline): MNHEY, SMNVEV (reference sequence). CDR3 size: 15 residues. The ends lost 6 bases at V and 1 base at J; junction bases unmatched: 4. The CDR3 DNA reads TGTGCCAGCAGCCTGGGACAGGGATCCTACAATGAGCAGTTCTTC. The encoded protein is CASSLGQGSYNEQFF.